This T cell receptor beta chain was captured by sequencing in a study of shared clonotypes between healthy human individuals. Study-level information: With ages of 18 to 49, the donors were a couple of women and three men.

The V end lost 3 bases, the J end lost 2 bases, and 29 bases lay between the germline ends. The CDR3 extends over 20 amino acids. CDR1 is MGHRA and CDR2 is YSYEKL in the germline V gene. TCRdb's table, derived via immunoSEQ multiplex PCR, lists solely in-frame clones and lacks some. The sample shows about 1.1 million clones, approximately 80% of them seen only once. Material for sequencing was memory CD4+ T cells from PBMCs. Stated subset: CD45RA-negative fraction. The gene calls are TRBV4-1 and TRBJ2-7, with D tentatively TRBD1 or TRBD2 (5 bases each). The receptor was isolated from a man aged 18 to 30 in good health. Some clones in this sample may be carry-over from other donors' samples. The CDR3 is CASSQKPGRGVGDLAYEQYF. Here the CDR3 DNA reads TGCGCCAGCAGCCAGAAACCAGGCCGAGGGGTAGGGGATTTAGCCTACGAGCAGTACTTC.